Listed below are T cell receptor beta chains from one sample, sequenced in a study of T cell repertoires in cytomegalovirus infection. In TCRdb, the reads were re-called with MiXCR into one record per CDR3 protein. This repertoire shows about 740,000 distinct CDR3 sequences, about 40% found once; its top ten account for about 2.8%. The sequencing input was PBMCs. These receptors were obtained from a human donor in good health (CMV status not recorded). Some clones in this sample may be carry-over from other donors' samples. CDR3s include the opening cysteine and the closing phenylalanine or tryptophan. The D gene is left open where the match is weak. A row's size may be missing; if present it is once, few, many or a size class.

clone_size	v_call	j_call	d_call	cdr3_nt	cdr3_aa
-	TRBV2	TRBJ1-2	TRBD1	TGTGCCAGCCGAGAGGACAGGATTTATGGCTACACCTTC	CASREDRIYGYTF
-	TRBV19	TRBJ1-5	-	TGTGCCAGTAGTACTTATTTGTATCAGCCCCAGCATTTT	CASSTYLYQPQHF
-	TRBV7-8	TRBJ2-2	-	TGTGCCAGCAGCTTAGTTCCAGCGGTTCGGGAGCTGTTTTTT	CASSLVPAVRELFF
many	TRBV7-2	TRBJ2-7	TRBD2	TGTGCCAGCAGCTTAGAGCCTAGCGGAGGGTACGAGCAGTACTTC	CASSLEPSGGYEQYF
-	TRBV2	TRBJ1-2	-	TGTGCCAGCAGCCGGCGACAGCGCCTTAACTATGGCTACACCTTC	CASSRRQRLNYGYTF
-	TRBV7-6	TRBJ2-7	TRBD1	TGTGCCAGCAGCTACGGGACAGGCCGTACCTACGAGCAGTACTTC	CASSYGTGRTYEQYF
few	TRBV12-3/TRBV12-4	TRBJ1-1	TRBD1	TGTGCCACCCGGGACAGGGGGATGAACACTGAAGCTTTCTTT	CATRDRGMNTEAFF
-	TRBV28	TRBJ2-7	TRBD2	TGTGCCAGCAGTCCAATCGGGGGGGAGGTTGCTCTGTTC	CASSPIGGEVALF
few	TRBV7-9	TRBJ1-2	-	TGTGCCAGCAGCTTAGCCGGGGGCAGTGGTGGCTACACCTTC	CASSLAGGSGGYTF
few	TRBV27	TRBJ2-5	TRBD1	TGTGCCAGCAGTATCATAGGGACAGCGGACCAAGAGACCCAGTACTTC	CASSIIGTADQETQYF
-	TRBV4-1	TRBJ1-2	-	TGCGCCAGCAGCCAAGAGCCTTCTTCTGACAGATATGGCTACACCTTC	CASSQEPSSDRYGYTF
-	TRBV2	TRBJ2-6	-	TGTGCCAGCAGTGAAAGGGGGGGACAGGTGTTCTCTGGGGCCAACGTCCTGACTTTC	CASSERGGQVFSGANVLTF
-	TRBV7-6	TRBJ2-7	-	TGTGACAGCAGCTTGGACGGATCCTACGAGCAGTACTTC	CDSSLDGSYEQYF
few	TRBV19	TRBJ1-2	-	TGTGCCAGTAACCACAGGGCTGGCTACACCTTC	CASNHRAGYTF
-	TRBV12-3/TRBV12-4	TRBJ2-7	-	TGTGCCAGCAGTTTAGCTCCCGGGTTGGCCTACGAGCAGTACTTC	CASSLAPGLAYEQYF
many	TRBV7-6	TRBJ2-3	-	TGTGCTTCTTCCCCGGGCGGGGACCCTCCGGCGGATACGCAGTATTTT	CASSPGGDPPADTQYF
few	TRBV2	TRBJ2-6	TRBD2	TGTGCCAGCAGTGAGGAATTAGCGGGGGGCCTCCTAGGGGCCAACGTCCTGACTTTC	CASSEELAGGLLGANVLTF
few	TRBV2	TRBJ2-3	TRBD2	TGTGCCAGCAGTGAAGGACTAGCCCTTCATACAGATACGCAGTATTTT	CASSEGLALHTDTQYF
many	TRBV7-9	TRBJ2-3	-	TGTGCCAGCAGCCTAGGACAGTACACAGATACGCAGTATTTT	CASSLGQYTDTQYF
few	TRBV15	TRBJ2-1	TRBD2	TGTGCCACCAGCAGAGTAGGCCTAGCGGGAGCGATCAATGAGCAGTTCTTC	CATSRVGLAGAINEQFF
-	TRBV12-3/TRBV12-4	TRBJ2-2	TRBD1	TGTGCCAGCAGTGGACAGGGGTACACCGGGGAGCTGTTTTTT	CASSGQGYTGELFF
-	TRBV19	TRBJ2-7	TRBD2	TGTGCCAGTAGTATGGCTGCGGGAGGGTCCTACGAGCAGTACTTC	CASSMAAGGSYEQYF
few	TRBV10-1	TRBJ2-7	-	TGCGCCAGCATCGGTCCTAAGGGTAGCGAGCAGTACTTC	CASIGPKGSEQYF
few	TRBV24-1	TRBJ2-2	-	TGTGCCACCAGTGACCCCAGCCACGCCCCCGACGGACTGTTTTTT	CATSDPSHAPDGLFF
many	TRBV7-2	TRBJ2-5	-	TGTGCCAGCAGCTTAAACACCTGGGAGGAGACCCAGTACTTC	CASSLNTWEETQYF
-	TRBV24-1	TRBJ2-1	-	TGTGCCACCAGTGATTTGGGATCGGGCCAGGGAGTGAACAATGAGCAGTTCTTC	CATSDLGSGQGVNNEQFF
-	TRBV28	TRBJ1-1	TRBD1	TGTGCCAGCAGTTTCCCCGTGAGACAGGGTCGGCCCAATGCGGGCACTGAAGCTTTCTTT	CASSFPVRQGRPNAGTEAFF
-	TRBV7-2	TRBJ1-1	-	TGTGCCAGCAGCTTAGAGTGGAGGGGTAGGACTGAAGCTTTCTTT	CASSLEWRGRTEAFF
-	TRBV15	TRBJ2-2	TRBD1	TGTGCCACCAGCAGAGGGACAGGGTACACCGGGGAGCTGTTTTTT	CATSRGTGYTGELFF
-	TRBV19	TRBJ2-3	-	TGTGCCAGTAGTATAGCGGGCGGCGAGACGCAGTATTTT	CASSIAGGETQYF
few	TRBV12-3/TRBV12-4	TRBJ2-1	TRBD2	TGTGCCAGCAGCTCCCGACTAGCGGGGGGCCATATTTACAATGAGCAGTTCTTC	CASSSRLAGGHIYNEQFF
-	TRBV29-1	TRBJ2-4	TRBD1	TGCAGCGTTACTGACAGGGGGTTATCCAAAAACATTCAGTACTTC	CSVTDRGLSKNIQYF
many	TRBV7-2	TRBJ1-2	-	TGTGCCAGCAGCTTCGAAGGGGCCGTTCGTGGCTACACCTTC	CASSFEGAVRGYTF
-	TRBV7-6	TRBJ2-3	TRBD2	TGTGCCAGCAGTAAAGGACTAGCGGGTAGCACAGATACGCAGTATTTT	CASSKGLAGSTDTQYF
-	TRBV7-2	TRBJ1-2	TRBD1	TGTGCCAGCAGTCAAGGACAGGGGGCATTCTATGGCTACACCTTC	CASSQGQGAFYGYTF